Presented here are 11 T cell receptor beta chains from one specimen sequenced in a study of blood T cells in healthy people across ages. A sample-barcoded 5' primer and a J-beta primer mix were used in a second PCR of about 6 to 11 cycles. MiXCR was run by TCRdb on the 5' RACE reads, yielding one entry per CDR3 protein. The sample lists approximately 1.5 million distinct CDR3 sequences, 35% to 45% occurring once. Sequencing was performed on blood. These receptors all stem from a woman younger than 30 in good health.

This clonotype was seen only a few times. V is TRBV4-3 and J is TRBJ2-7; a possible D gene is TRBD2 (5 bases). From germline, CDR1 is LGHNA and CDR2 YSLEER. V lost 0 bases and J lost 11, with 20 bases in between. The CDR3 sequence is 15 residues long. The DNA of the CDR3 is TGCGCCAGCAGCCAAGAGTCCCTTGGCGAGGGTCATAAGTACTTC. This sequence encodes CASSQESLGEGHKYF.

As regards this clonotype: This may come from a read error, since a much larger clone is one base off. The V call is TRBV20-1, the J call TRBJ2-5; no clear D. Germline assignment: CDR1 DFQATT and CDR2 SNEGSKA (reference sequence). Trimming took off 2 bases at V and 6 bases at J, with 13 bases between the two ends. This CDR3 has 13 amino acids. The CDR3 region has the DNA TGCAGTGCTAGATCCGACTTTAAAAAGACCCAGTACTTC. It codes for CSARSDFKKTQYF.

The rearrangement uses TRBV18 and TRBJ2-5; weak D call: TRBD2 (6 bases). V lost 6 bases, J lost 2 bases, and 19 bases lay in between. The CDR3 has 16 residues. CDR1 is KGHSH and CDR2 is LQKENI in the germline V gene. The CDR3 sequence is CASSPFVGGNQETQYF. The CDR3 DNA reads as TGTGCCAGCTCGCCCTTCGTTGGGGGGAATCAAGAGACCCAGTACTTC.

V and J are TRBV29-1 and TRBJ2-3; the match to TRBD2 covers 9 bases. This CDR3 contains 16 residues. Germline loops: CDR1 SQVTM, CDR2 ANQGSEA. The V segment lost 4 bases and the J segment 6 bases; nucleotides outside the gene matches: 14. The CDR3 here is CSVALLASGVRDTQYF. The CDR3 DNA follows: TGCAGCGTTGCCCTACTGGCTAGCGGGGTTAGGGATACGCAGTATTTT.

This clonotype occurred a few times. The chain couples TRBV5-1 to TRBJ1-2; 8 bases are a match to TRBD1. Germline V gives CDR1 SGHRS, CDR2 YFSETQ. The CDR3 has 15 amino acids. V lost 2 bases to trimming and J lost 3 bases; unmatched junction nucleotides: 6. The CDR3 sequence: CASSFHRGKDYGYTF. The CDR3, as DNA: TGCGCCAGCAGCTTCCACAGGGGGAAGGACTATGGCTACACCTTC.

This clonotype showed up just once. The junction and the germline gene differ at one end; a read error may be behind it. The V gene is TRBV28, the J gene TRBJ1-6, with D maybe TRBD1 (5 bases). Germline V gene lookup returns CDR1 MDHEN and CDR2 SYDVKM. This CDR3 comprises 17 residues. CDR3 nucleotides: TGCGCCAGCAGTTATATCGGGGCCCAGGGATATAGTTCACCCCTCCACTTT. This sequence encodes CASSYIGAQGYSSPLHF.

Only a few counts were recorded for this clonotype. This chain uses TRBV7-6 with TRBJ2-1; no clear D gene. The V gene's germline CDR1 is SGHVS and CDR2 FNYEAQ. V shed 2 bases and J shed 8 bases, with 16 bases lying between them. The CDR3 extends over 15 amino acids. CDR3 bases: TGTGCCAGCAGCTTATTAGAGGTTCCCGTAGATGAGCAGTTCTTC. Translated: CASSLLEVPVDEQFF.

This clonotype was recorded many times. This sequence joins TRBV29-1 and TRBJ2-5; 10 bases line up with TRBD1. The tail of the sequence fits TRBJ2-7 better, so the J call may be wrong. Germline CDR1 reads SQVTM; CDR2 reads ANQGSEA. CDR3 length equals 13 residues. Written as DNA, the CDR3 is TGCAGCGCGTCCGGGACAGGGGTCTACGAGCAGTACTTC. This sequence encodes CSASGTGVYEQYF.

There are a few counts of this clonotype. The rearrangement joins TRBV15 to TRBJ1-4; D is ambiguous. This CDR3 has 15 residues. Trimming pared 0 bases from V and 8 bases from J, leaving 13 bases between. Germline V gene lookup returns CDR1 LNHNV and CDR2 YYDKDF (reference sequence). The CDR3 sequence is CATSRDVGFGEKLFF. The CDR3 DNA reads TGTGCCACCAGCAGAGACGTGGGCTTCGGGGAAAAACTGTTTTTT. The variable domain in full, with the rest retrieved from reference TRBV15 and TRBJ1-4, is DAMVIQNPRYQVTQFGKPVTLSCSQTLNHNVMYWYQQKSSQAPKLLFHYYDKDFNNEADTPDNFQSRRPNTSFCFLDIRSPGLGDTAMYLCATSRDVGFGEKLFFGSGTQLSVL.

This clonotype was seen only a few times. The genes are TRBV10-3 and TRBJ1-2, with 8 bases identical to TRBD1. V shed 0 bases, J shed 8 bases, and the junction held 14 bases outside the gene matches. The CDR3 is made up of 17 amino acids. Germline loops: CDR1 ENHRY, CDR2 SYGVKD. The CDR3: CAISESIVDRDQDGYTF. The CDR3 DNA follows: TGTGCCATCAGTGAGTCAATAGTGGACAGGGACCAGGACGGCTACACCTTC.

This chain joins TRBV4-1 and TRBJ2-7; D possibly corresponds to TRBD1 (5 bases). V lost 1 base and J lost 2, with 9 bases in between. Germline V gene lookup returns CDR1 MGHRA and CDR2 YSYEKL. The CDR3 consists of 14 residues. CDR3 protein: CASSQVDSTYEQYF. The CDR3 DNA sequence: TGCGCCAGCAGCCAAGTTGACAGTACCTACGAGCAGTACTTC.